These T cell receptor beta chains were read from a single sample in a study of blood T cell repertoires in COVID-19. TCRdb keeps only in-frame clones here, not all; method: immunoSEQ multiplex PCR. The sample includes 150,000 to 200,000 clones, roughly 93% of them seen just once. The sequencing input was peripheral blood. The receptors derive from a man between 18 and 29 years old with acute or convalescent COVID-19. The CDR3 runs from the conserved cysteine through the conserved F or W. The order of the fields is clone size, V gene, D gene, J gene, CDR3 length, CDR3 protein, CDR3 DNA. The D gene is left open where the match is weak. Size tells how often a clone was seen (once, few, many) or the class of an expanded clone, and some rows leave it out.

clone size: NA; V gene: TRBV27; D gene: NA; J gene: TRBJ1-1; CDR3 length: 13; CDR3 protein: CASSLRGITEAFF; CDR3 DNA: TGTGCCAGCAGTCTGAGGGGGATAACTGAAGCTTTCTTT
clone size: NA; V gene: TRBV7-2; D gene: TRBD2; J gene: TRBJ2-7; CDR3 length: 15; CDR3 protein: CASSDWLAGFYEQYF; CDR3 DNA: TGTGCCAGCAGCGACTGGCTAGCGGGCTTCTACGAGCAGTACTTC
clone size: NA; V gene: TRBV19; D gene: TRBD1; J gene: TRBJ2-7; CDR3 length: 12; CDR3 protein: CASSRDRYEQYF; CDR3 DNA: TGTGCCAGTAGTAGGGACAGATACGAGCAGTACTTC
clone size: NA; V gene: TRBV6-5; D gene: NA; J gene: TRBJ2-3; CDR3 length: 13; CDR3 protein: CASSYAIGGTQYF; CDR3 DNA: TGTGCCAGCAGTTATGCAATCGGGGGTACGCAGTATTTT
clone size: NA; V gene: TRBV9; D gene: TRBD2; J gene: TRBJ2-7; CDR3 length: 15; CDR3 protein: CASSISGANSYEQYF; CDR3 DNA: TGTGCCAGCAGCATAAGCGGGGCTAACTCCTACGAGCAGTACTTC
clone size: NA; V gene: TRBV6-5; D gene: NA; J gene: TRBJ1-3; CDR3 length: 15; CDR3 protein: CASTLKEGTRDTIYF; CDR3 DNA: TGTGCCAGCACCTTAAAGGAGGGAACTCGGGACACCATATATTTT
clone size: NA; V gene: TRBV7-9; D gene: NA; J gene: TRBJ1-3; CDR3 length: 17; CDR3 protein: CASSFFPPATAGNTIYF; CDR3 DNA: TGTGCCAGCAGCTTCTTCCCCCCGGCGACAGCTGGAAACACCATATATTTT
clone size: NA; V gene: TRBV19; D gene: TRBD1; J gene: TRBJ1-5; CDR3 length: 15; CDR3 protein: CASQTGEYSNQPQHF; CDR3 DNA: TGTGCCAGCCAGACAGGGGAATATAGCAATCAGCCCCAGCATTTT
clone size: NA; V gene: TRBV7-9; D gene: NA; J gene: TRBJ2-7; CDR3 length: 10; CDR3 protein: CASSPSEQYF; CDR3 DNA: TGTGCCAGCAGCCCTTCGGAGCAGTACTTC
clone size: once; V gene: TRBV3-1/TRBV3-2; D gene: NA; J gene: TRBJ2-2; CDR3 length: 16; CDR3 protein: CASRSTGIGGAGELFF; CDR3 DNA: TGTGCCAGCAGATCCACAGGGATAGGTGGGGCCGGGGAGCTGTTTTTT
clone size: NA; V gene: TRBV15; D gene: TRBD1; J gene: TRBJ1-1; CDR3 length: 16; CDR3 protein: CATSSLNRDRGTEAFF; CDR3 DNA: TGTGCCACCAGCAGTTTAAACCGGGACAGGGGCACTGAAGCTTTCTTT
clone size: NA; V gene: TRBV7-9; D gene: NA; J gene: TRBJ2-5; CDR3 length: 14; CDR3 protein: CASTQRQEQETQYF; CDR3 DNA: TGTGCCAGCACCCAAAGACAGGAACAAGAGACCCAGTACTTC
clone size: NA; V gene: TRBV6-2/TRBV6-3; D gene: NA; J gene: TRBJ1-1; CDR3 length: 13; CDR3 protein: CASSYEFNTEAFF; CDR3 DNA: TGTGCCAGCAGTTACGAGTTTAACACTGAAGCTTTCTTT
clone size: NA; V gene: TRBV4-2; D gene: TRBD2; J gene: TRBJ2-5; CDR3 length: 16; CDR3 protein: CASSPTSGVIQETQYF; CDR3 DNA: TGTGCCAGCAGCCCGACTAGCGGGGTTATTCAAGAGACCCAGTACTTC
clone size: NA; V gene: TRBV24-1; D gene: NA; J gene: TRBJ2-6; CDR3 length: 16; CDR3 protein: CATSDHTGTGANVLTF; CDR3 DNA: TGTGCCACCAGTGATCACACAGGGACTGGGGCCAACGTCCTGACTTTC
clone size: NA; V gene: TRBV24-1; D gene: NA; J gene: TRBJ1-2; CDR3 length: 13; CDR3 protein: CATSDLVEGGYTF; CDR3 DNA: TGTGCCACCAGTGATTTAGTCGAGGGTGGCTACACCTTC
clone size: NA; V gene: TRBV11-3; D gene: TRBD2; J gene: TRBJ2-5; CDR3 length: 14; CDR3 protein: CASSSRAGEETQYF; CDR3 DNA: TGTGCCAGCAGCTCTAGGGCGGGGGAAGAGACCCAGTACTTC
clone size: NA; V gene: TRBV3-1/TRBV3-2; D gene: TRBD2; J gene: TRBJ2-3; CDR3 length: 17; CDR3 protein: CASSQTAGGGGTDTQYF; CDR3 DNA: TGTGCCAGCAGCCAGACAGCGGGGGGCGGGGGTACAGATACGCAGTATTTT
clone size: NA; V gene: TRBV7-2; D gene: NA; J gene: TRBJ2-2; CDR3 length: 19; CDR3 protein: CASSSWWAGPSGDTGELFF; CDR3 DNA: TGTGCCAGCAGCTCCTGGTGGGCGGGCCCCTCAGGGGACACCGGGGAGCTGTTTTTT
clone size: NA; V gene: TRBV2; D gene: NA; J gene: TRBJ1-3; CDR3 length: 15; CDR3 protein: CASSAIQGSGNTIYF; CDR3 DNA: TGTGCCAGCAGCGCCATCCAGGGCTCTGGAAACACCATATATTTT
clone size: NA; V gene: TRBV24-1; D gene: NA; J gene: TRBJ2-1; CDR3 length: 15; CDR3 protein: CATSDLRITTTEQFF; CDR3 DNA: TGTGCCACCAGTGATTTGCGCATAACAACCACTGAGCAGTTCTTC
clone size: NA; V gene: TRBV6-5; D gene: TRBD1; J gene: TRBJ1-6; CDR3 length: 14; CDR3 protein: CASSPDRGQSPLHF; CDR3 DNA: TGTGCCAGCAGTCCTGACAGGGGGCAATCACCCCTCCACTTT
clone size: NA; V gene: TRBV12-5; D gene: NA; J gene: TRBJ2-2; CDR3 length: 16; CDR3 protein: CASGNSGLRTTGELFF; CDR3 DNA: TGTGCTAGTGGTAATTCGGGGTTAAGGACCACCGGGGAGCTGTTTTTT
clone size: NA; V gene: TRBV5-1; D gene: NA; J gene: TRBJ2-3; CDR3 length: 16; CDR3 protein: CASSLVSGGNGDTQYF; CDR3 DNA: TGCGCCAGCAGCTTGGTCAGTGGGGGGAACGGAGATACGCAGTATTTT
clone size: NA; V gene: TRBV18; D gene: TRBD1; J gene: TRBJ1-5; CDR3 length: 17; CDR3 protein: CASSPQRITGVNQPQHF; CDR3 DNA: TGTGCCAGCTCACCCCAACGGATAACAGGGGTCAATCAGCCCCAGCATTTT
clone size: NA; V gene: TRBV18; D gene: NA; J gene: TRBJ1-4; CDR3 length: 14; CDR3 protein: CASSRAGVNEKLFF; CDR3 DNA: TGTGCCAGCTCACGTGCAGGGGTGAATGAAAAACTGTTTTTT
clone size: NA; V gene: TRBV19; D gene: TRBD1; J gene: TRBJ1-5; CDR3 length: 18; CDR3 protein: CASSTGTGGMKGHQPQHF; CDR3 DNA: TGTGCCAGTAGTACCGGGACAGGGGGGATGAAGGGCCATCAGCCCCAGCATTTT
clone size: NA; V gene: TRBV5-6; D gene: NA; J gene: TRBJ1-2; CDR3 length: 15; CDR3 protein: CASSLSVDQDYGYTF; CDR3 DNA: TGTGCCAGCAGCTTGTCGGTTGACCAGGACTATGGCTACACCTTC
clone size: NA; V gene: TRBV2; D gene: TRBD1; J gene: TRBJ2-7; CDR3 length: 12; CDR3 protein: CARRDRDYEQYF; CDR3 DNA: TGTGCCAGGAGGGACAGAGACTACGAGCAGTACTTC
clone size: NA; V gene: TRBV14; D gene: NA; J gene: TRBJ2-2; CDR3 length: 16; CDR3 protein: CASSQVRVVDTGELFF; CDR3 DNA: TGTGCCAGCAGCCAAGTCCGGGTAGTGGACACCGGGGAGCTGTTTTTT
clone size: NA; V gene: TRBV30; D gene: TRBD2; J gene: TRBJ2-1; CDR3 length: 14; CDR3 protein: CAWSVLAGGNEQFF; CDR3 DNA: TGTGCCTGGAGTGTACTAGCGGGAGGGAATGAGCAGTTCTTC
clone size: NA; V gene: TRBV12-3/TRBV12-4; D gene: NA; J gene: TRBJ2-3; CDR3 length: 12; CDR3 protein: CASSYSTDTQYF; CDR3 DNA: TGTGCCAGCAGTTACTCCACAGATACGCAGTATTTT
clone size: NA; V gene: TRBV6-5; D gene: TRBD2; J gene: TRBJ2-7; CDR3 length: 13; CDR3 protein: CAAGLAFSYEQYF; CDR3 DNA: TGTGCCGCGGGACTAGCGTTTTCCTACGAGCAGTACTTC
clone size: NA; V gene: TRBV30; D gene: NA; J gene: TRBJ2-1; CDR3 length: 12; CDR3 protein: CAWSSVYNEQFF; CDR3 DNA: TGTGCCTGGAGTTCTGTTTACAATGAGCAGTTCTTC
clone size: NA; V gene: TRBV7-6; D gene: TRBD1; J gene: TRBJ1-3; CDR3 length: 16; CDR3 protein: CASSSRQGAFGNTIYF; CDR3 DNA: TGTGCCAGCAGCTCCCGACAGGGGGCTTTCGGAAACACCATATATTTT
clone size: once; V gene: TRBV30; D gene: NA; J gene: TRBJ1-1; CDR3 length: 12; CDR3 protein: CAWRQVHTEAFF; CDR3 DNA: TGTGCCTGGAGACAAGTTCACACTGAAGCTTTCTTT
clone size: few; V gene: TRBV27; D gene: TRBD1; J gene: TRBJ1-2; CDR3 length: 15; CDR3 protein: CASSSHRGPDYGYTF; CDR3 DNA: TGTGCCAGCAGTTCCCACAGGGGGCCAGATTATGGCTACACCTTC
clone size: NA; V gene: TRBV19; D gene: TRBD1; J gene: TRBJ1-5; CDR3 length: 17; CDR3 protein: CASSIDGQGLNNQPQHF; CDR3 DNA: TGTGCCAGTAGTATAGATGGACAGGGGCTTAACAATCAGCCCCAGCATTTT
clone size: NA; V gene: TRBV5-5; D gene: TRBD2; J gene: TRBJ2-7; CDR3 length: 14; CDR3 protein: CASSPGGLGYEQYF; CDR3 DNA: TGTGCCAGCAGCCCCGGCGGACTAGGTTACGAGCAGTACTTC
clone size: NA; V gene: TRBV4-1; D gene: TRBD1; J gene: TRBJ1-6; CDR3 length: 17; CDR3 protein: CASSQYVGTGEGSPLHF; CDR3 DNA: TGCGCCAGCAGCCAATACGTAGGGACAGGGGAAGGATCACCCCTCCACTTT
clone size: NA; V gene: TRBV5-6; D gene: TRBD1; J gene: TRBJ2-7; CDR3 length: 15; CDR3 protein: CASSLPGTELHEQYF; CDR3 DNA: TGTGCCAGCAGCTTACCCGGGACAGAGCTGCACGAGCAGTACTTC
clone size: NA; V gene: TRBV19; D gene: TRBD1; J gene: TRBJ2-6; CDR3 length: 15; CDR3 protein: CASSRTGDGANVLTF; CDR3 DNA: TGTGCCAGTAGTCGTACAGGGGATGGGGCCAACGTCCTGACTTTC
clone size: NA; V gene: TRBV25-1; D gene: NA; J gene: TRBJ1-6; CDR3 length: 15; CDR3 protein: CASSDALGKDSPLHF; CDR3 DNA: TGTGCCAGCAGTGATGCTCTCGGGAAGGATTCACCCCTCCACTTT
clone size: NA; V gene: TRBV23-1; D gene: TRBD2; J gene: TRBJ2-5; CDR3 length: 23; CDR3 protein: CASSLLEPRRLAGGPRSEETQYF; CDR3 DNA: TGCGCCAGCAGCCTCCTAGAGCCCCGCCGACTAGCGGGGGGGCCGAGATCTGAGGAGACCCAGTACTTC
clone size: NA; V gene: TRBV5-1; D gene: NA; J gene: TRBJ1-1; CDR3 length: 14; CDR3 protein: CASTQTGSNTEAFF; CDR3 DNA: TGCGCCAGCACCCAAACAGGATCGAACACTGAAGCTTTCTTT
clone size: NA; V gene: TRBV5-4; D gene: NA; J gene: TRBJ2-2; CDR3 length: 12; CDR3 protein: CASSRDTGELFF; CDR3 DNA: TGTGCCAGCAGCCGGGACACCGGGGAGCTGTTTTTT
clone size: NA; V gene: TRBV5-1; D gene: TRBD1; J gene: TRBJ1-6; CDR3 length: 16; CDR3 protein: CASSLSLQGDNSPLHF; CDR3 DNA: TGCGCCAGCAGCTTGTCTTTACAGGGGGATAATTCACCCCTCCACTTT
clone size: once; V gene: TRBV5-1; D gene: TRBD2; J gene: TRBJ2-7; CDR3 length: 15; CDR3 protein: CASSLFSGTAYEQYF; CDR3 DNA: TGCGCCAGCAGCTTGTTCAGCGGGACCGCCTACGAGCAGTACTTC
clone size: NA; V gene: TRBV4-1; D gene: NA; J gene: TRBJ1-4; CDR3 length: 17; CDR3 protein: CASSQESAGSTNEKLFF; CDR3 DNA: TGCGCCAGCAGCCAAGAATCGGCAGGGTCAACTAATGAAAAACTGTTTTTT
clone size: NA; V gene: TRBV5-1; D gene: NA; J gene: TRBJ2-7; CDR3 length: 13; CDR3 protein: CASSTGQSYEQYF; CDR3 DNA: TGCGCCAGCAGTACCGGACAGTCCTACGAGCAGTACTTC
clone size: NA; V gene: TRBV20-1; D gene: NA; J gene: TRBJ1-2; CDR3 length: 14; CDR3 protein: CSASPGWQQDGYTF; CDR3 DNA: TGCAGTGCTAGTCCCGGGTGGCAACAGGATGGCTACACCTTC
clone size: NA; V gene: TRBV11-2; D gene: NA; J gene: TRBJ1-6; CDR3 length: 14; CDR3 protein: CASSSAVYNSPLHF; CDR3 DNA: TGTGCCAGCAGCTCTGCGGTTTATAATTCACCCCTCCACTTT
clone size: NA; V gene: TRBV2; D gene: TRBD1; J gene: TRBJ2-2; CDR3 length: 16; CDR3 protein: CASSVRQGQNTGELFF; CDR3 DNA: TGTGCCAGCAGTGTTCGACAGGGCCAGAACACCGGGGAGCTGTTTTTT
clone size: NA; V gene: TRBV19; D gene: TRBD1; J gene: TRBJ1-2; CDR3 length: 16; CDR3 protein: CASSKDPGQGALGYTF; CDR3 DNA: TGTGCCAGTAGTAAAGACCCGGGACAGGGGGCCCTTGGCTACACCTTC
clone size: NA; V gene: TRBV18; D gene: NA; J gene: TRBJ2-7; CDR3 length: 17; CDR3 protein: CASSPGGLAGLPYEQYF; CDR3 DNA: TGTGCCAGCTCACCCGGGGGTCTGGCGGGGCTCCCCTACGAGCAGTACTTC
clone size: NA; V gene: TRBV6-5; D gene: TRBD2; J gene: TRBJ2-7; CDR3 length: 14; CDR3 protein: CASNPSGRLYEQYF; CDR3 DNA: TGTGCCAGCAATCCTAGCGGGAGACTCTACGAGCAGTACTTC